This T cell receptor beta chain was recorded in a study of early T cells in non-severe SARS-CoV-2 infection. Study outcomes and limitations: VDJdb matching, biased toward anti-spike CD8 responses, missed private and CD4 specificities.

On this clonotype itself: Its antigen is currently unknown.

Molecules of cDNA were individually given unique molecular identifiers that were attached to them. TCRdb re-called the 5' RACE reads through MiXCR, storing one row per CDR3 protein. The sample records 25,000 to 35,000 distinct CDR3 sequences, roughly 6.6% being singletons. This TCR came from an adult who was a healthcare worker with PCR-confirmed SARS-CoV-2 infection or an uninfected control (not recorded which). Specimen: whole blood.

The CDR3 loop is CASRRTEGAVEKLFF. As DNA, the CDR3 is TGTGCCAGCAGAAGGACAGAAGGTGCTGTTGAAAAACTGTTTTTT. The genes are TRBV6-6 and TRBJ1-4; tentatively, D is TRBD1 (6 bases). The CDR3 is made up of 15 amino acids. The ends were cut back, 6 bases at V and 7 bases at J, with 18 bases in the middle. Germline CDR1 reads MNHNY; CDR2 reads SVGAGI (reference sequence).